This passage covers 2 T cell receptor beta chains from one sample sequenced in a study of shared clonotypes between healthy human individuals. This table comes from immunoSEQ multiplex PCR, and its TCRdb copy is limited to in-frame clones, with some not included. This sample has some 2,000,000 clones, with over 85% found just once. Sequencing was carried out using naive CD4+ T cells sorted from blood. Subset reported: CD45RA+ positively selected. Every receptor here comes from a young man in good health.

V gene TRBV5-8 combines with J gene TRBJ2-7; 8 bases agree with TRBD2. CDR1 and CDR2 (germline): SGHTS, YDEGEE. V was pared by 1 base and J by 5 bases, with 8 bases of the junction left unmatched. This CDR3 region has 15 residues. CDR3 bases: TGTGCCAGCAGCTTGCGGGAGGGAGGGCCCAACGAGCAGTACTTC. Its protein product is CASSLREGGPNEQYF.

The gene calls are TRBV5-4 and TRBJ1-2; TRBD1 aligns across 7 bases. CDR1 and CDR2 from the germline V gene are SGHNT and YYREEE (reference sequence). Trimming removed 4 bases from V and 4 bases from J; junction bases left unmatched: 10. The CDR3 spans 15 residues. CDR3 bases: TGTGCCAGCAGCACCGGACAGGCGGGGTCCTATGGCTACACCTTC. This translates into CASSTGQAGSYGYTF. Supplemented by reference TRBV5-4 and TRBJ1-2, the full variable domain reads ETGVTQSPTHLIKTRGQQVTLRCSSQSGHNTVSWYQQALGQGPQFIFQYYREEENGRGNFPPRFSGLQFPNYSSELNVNALELDDSALYLCASSTGQAGSYGYTFGSGTRLTVV.